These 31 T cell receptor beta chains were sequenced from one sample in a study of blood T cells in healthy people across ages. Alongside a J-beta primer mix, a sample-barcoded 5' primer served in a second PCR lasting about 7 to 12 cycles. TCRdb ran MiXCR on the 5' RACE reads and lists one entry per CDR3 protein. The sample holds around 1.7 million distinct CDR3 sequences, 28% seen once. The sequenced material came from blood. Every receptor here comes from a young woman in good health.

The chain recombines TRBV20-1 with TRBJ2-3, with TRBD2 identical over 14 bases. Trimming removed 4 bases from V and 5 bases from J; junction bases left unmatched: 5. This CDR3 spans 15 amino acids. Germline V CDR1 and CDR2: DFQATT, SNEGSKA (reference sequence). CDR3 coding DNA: TGCAGTGCTACGAGACTAGCGGGGGGGCAAGATACGCAGTATTTT. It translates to CSATRLAGGQDTQYF.

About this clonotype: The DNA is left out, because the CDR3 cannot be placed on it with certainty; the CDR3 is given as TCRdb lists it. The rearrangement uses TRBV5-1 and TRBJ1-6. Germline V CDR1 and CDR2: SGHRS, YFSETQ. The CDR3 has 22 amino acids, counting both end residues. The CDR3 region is CASSPGLAAGDTQYFGPGTLHF.

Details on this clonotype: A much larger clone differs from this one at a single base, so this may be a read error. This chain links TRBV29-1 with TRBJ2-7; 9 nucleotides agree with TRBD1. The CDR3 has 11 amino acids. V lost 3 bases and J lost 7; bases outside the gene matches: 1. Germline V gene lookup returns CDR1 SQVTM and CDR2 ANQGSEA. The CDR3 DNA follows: TGCAGCGTTGAGACAGGGGGGGAGCAGTACTTC. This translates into CSVETGGEQYF.

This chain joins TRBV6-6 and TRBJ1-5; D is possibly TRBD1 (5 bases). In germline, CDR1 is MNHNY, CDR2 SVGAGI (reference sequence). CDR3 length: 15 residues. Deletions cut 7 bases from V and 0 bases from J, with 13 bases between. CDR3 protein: CASMRAQDSNQPQHF. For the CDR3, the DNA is TGTGCCAGCATGCGGGCACAGGATAGCAATCAGCCCCAGCATTTT.

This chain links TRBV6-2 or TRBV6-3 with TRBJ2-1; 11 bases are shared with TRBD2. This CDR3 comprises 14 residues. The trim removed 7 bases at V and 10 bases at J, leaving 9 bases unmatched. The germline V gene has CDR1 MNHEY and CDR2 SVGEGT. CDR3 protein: CASNTLAGGREQFF. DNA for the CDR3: TGTGCCAGCAACACGCTAGCGGGAGGAAGGGAGCAGTTCTTC.

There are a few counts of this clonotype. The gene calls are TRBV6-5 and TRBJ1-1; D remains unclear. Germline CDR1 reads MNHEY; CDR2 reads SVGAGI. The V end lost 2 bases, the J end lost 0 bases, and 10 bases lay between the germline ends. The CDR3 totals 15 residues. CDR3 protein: CASSYLRQMNTEAFF. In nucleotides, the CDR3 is TGTGCCAGCAGTTACCTCAGGCAAATGAACACTGAAGCTTTCTTT.

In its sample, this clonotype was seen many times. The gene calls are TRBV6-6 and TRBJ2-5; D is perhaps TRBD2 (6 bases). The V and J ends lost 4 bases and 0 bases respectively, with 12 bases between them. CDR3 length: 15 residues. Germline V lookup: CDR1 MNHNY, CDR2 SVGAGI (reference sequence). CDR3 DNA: TGTGCCAGCAGTTTCCCTGGAGGGTACCAAGAGACCCAGTACTTC. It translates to CASSFPGGYQETQYF.

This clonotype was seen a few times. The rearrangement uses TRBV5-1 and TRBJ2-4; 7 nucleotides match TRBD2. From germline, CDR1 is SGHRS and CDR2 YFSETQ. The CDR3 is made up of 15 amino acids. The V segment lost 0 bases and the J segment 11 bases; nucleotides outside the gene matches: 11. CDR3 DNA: TGCGCCAGCAGCTTGGACGTACATGGGAGGGCCTTTCAGTACTTC. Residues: CASSLDVHGRAFQYF.

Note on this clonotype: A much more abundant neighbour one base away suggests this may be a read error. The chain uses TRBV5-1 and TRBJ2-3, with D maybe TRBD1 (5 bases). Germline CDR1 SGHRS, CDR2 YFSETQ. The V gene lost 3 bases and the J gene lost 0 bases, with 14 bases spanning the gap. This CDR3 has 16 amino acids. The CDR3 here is CASSSLGATSTDTQYF. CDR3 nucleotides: TGCGCCAGCAGCTCGTTAGGGGCAACTAGCACAGATACGCAGTATTTT.

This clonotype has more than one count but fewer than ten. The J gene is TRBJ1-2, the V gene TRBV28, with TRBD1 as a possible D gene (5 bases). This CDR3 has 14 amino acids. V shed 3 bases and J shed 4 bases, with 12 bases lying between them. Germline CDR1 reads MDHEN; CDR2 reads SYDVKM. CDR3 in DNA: TGTGCCAGCAGTTTTGGTGGAGGGACCTATGGCTACACCTTC. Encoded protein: CASSFGGGTYGYTF.

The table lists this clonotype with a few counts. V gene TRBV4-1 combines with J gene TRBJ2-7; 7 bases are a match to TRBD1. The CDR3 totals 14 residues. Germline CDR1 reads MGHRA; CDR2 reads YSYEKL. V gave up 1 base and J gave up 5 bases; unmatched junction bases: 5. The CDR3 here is CASSQVRGLDEQYF. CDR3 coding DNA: TGCGCCAGCAGCCAAGTAAGGGGGCTCGACGAGCAGTACTTC.

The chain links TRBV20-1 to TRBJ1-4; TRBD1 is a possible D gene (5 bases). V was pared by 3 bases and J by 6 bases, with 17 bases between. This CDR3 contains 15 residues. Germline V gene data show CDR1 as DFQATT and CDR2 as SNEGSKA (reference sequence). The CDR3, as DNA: TGCAGTGCTAGGGACGTCAGGGCTGCCGATGAAAAACTGTTTTTT. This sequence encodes CSARDVRAADEKLFF.

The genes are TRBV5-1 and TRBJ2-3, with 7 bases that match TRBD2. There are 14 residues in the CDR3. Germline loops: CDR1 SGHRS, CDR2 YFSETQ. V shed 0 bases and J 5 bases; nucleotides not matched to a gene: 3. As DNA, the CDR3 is TGCGCCAGCAGCTTGGCCCTAGCGGAAGATACGCAGTATTTT. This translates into CASSLALAEDTQYF. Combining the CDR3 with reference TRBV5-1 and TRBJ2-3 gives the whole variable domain KAGVTQTPRYLIKTRGQQVTLSCSPISGHRSVSWYQQTPGQGLQFLFEYFSETQRNKGNFPGRFSGRQFSNSRSEMNVSTLELGDSALYLCASSLALAEDTQYFGPGTRLTVL.

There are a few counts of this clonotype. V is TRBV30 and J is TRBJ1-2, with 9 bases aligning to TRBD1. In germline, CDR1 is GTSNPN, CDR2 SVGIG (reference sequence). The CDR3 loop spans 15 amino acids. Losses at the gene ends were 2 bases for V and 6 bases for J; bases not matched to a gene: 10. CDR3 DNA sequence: TGTGCCTGGAGTTCCGGGGACAGGGCATGTGATGGCTACACCTTC. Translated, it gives CAWSSGDRACDGYTF.

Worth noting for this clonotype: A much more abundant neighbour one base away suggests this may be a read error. The CDR3: CASSEQITGANVPTF. Here the CDR3 DNA reads TGTGCCAGCAGCGAACAGATAACTGGGGCCAACGTCCCGACTTTC. J is TRBJ2-6 and V is TRBV9, with TRBD1 as a possible D gene (5 bases). Germline V lookup: CDR1 SGDLS, CDR2 YYNGEE. CDR3 length: 15 residues.

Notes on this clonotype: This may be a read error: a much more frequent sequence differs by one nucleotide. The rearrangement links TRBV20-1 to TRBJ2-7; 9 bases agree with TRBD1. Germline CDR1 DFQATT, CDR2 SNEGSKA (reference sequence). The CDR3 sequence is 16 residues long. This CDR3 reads CSTSGPGTGYTYEQYF. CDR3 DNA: TGCAGTACTAGTGGTCCCGGGACAGGGTATACCTACGAGCAGTACTTC.

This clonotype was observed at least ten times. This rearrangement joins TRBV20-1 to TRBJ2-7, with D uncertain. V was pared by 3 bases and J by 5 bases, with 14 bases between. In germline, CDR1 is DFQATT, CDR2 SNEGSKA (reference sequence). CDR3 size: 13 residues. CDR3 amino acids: CSASSGTGNEQYF. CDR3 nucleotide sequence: TGCAGTGCTAGTTCTGGAACTGGGAACGAGCAGTACTTC.

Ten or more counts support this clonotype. The CDR3 DNA sequence: TGTGCCAGCAGTGAGGGGACGGATACGCCCTACGAGCAGTACTTC. Residues: CASSEGTDTPYEQYF. The rearrangement uses TRBV25-1 and TRBJ2-7; TRBD1 or TRBD2 may be the D gene (5 bases each). The length of the CDR3 is 15 residues. The V and J ends lost 3 bases and 2 bases respectively, with 14 bases between them. The germline V gene encodes CDR1 MGHDK and CDR2 SYGVNS.

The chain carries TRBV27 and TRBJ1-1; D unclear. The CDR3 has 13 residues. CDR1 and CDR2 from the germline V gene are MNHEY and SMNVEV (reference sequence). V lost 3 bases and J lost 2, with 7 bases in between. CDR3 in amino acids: CASSFAYNTEAFF. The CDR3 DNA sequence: TGTGCCAGCAGTTTCGCTTATAACACTGAAGCTTTCTTT.

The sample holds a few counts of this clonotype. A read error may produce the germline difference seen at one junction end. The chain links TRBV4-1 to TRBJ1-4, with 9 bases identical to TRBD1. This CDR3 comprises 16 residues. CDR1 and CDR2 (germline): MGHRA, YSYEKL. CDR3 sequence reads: CASRNRQGEDNEKLFF. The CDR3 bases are TGCGCCAGCAGGAACCGACAGGGGGAGGATAATGAGAAACTGTTTTTT.

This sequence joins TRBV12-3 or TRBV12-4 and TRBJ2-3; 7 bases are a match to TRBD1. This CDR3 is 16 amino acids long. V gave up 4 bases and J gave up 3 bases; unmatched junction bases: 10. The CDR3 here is CASSSWTGLLTDTQYF. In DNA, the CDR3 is TGTGCCAGCAGTTCCTGGACAGGTCTATTGACAGATACGCAGTATTTT.

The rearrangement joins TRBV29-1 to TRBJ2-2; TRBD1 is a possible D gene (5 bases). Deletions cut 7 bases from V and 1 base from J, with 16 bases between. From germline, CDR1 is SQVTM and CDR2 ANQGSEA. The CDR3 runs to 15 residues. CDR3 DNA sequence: TGCAGCGCCCAGACAGAGCCGCTGAACACCGGGGAGCTGTTTTTT. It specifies CSAQTEPLNTGELFF.

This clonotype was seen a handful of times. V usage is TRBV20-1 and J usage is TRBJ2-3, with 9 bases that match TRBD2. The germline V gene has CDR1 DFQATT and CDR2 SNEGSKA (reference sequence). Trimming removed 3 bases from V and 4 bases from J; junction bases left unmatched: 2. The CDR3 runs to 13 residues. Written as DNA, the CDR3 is TGCAGTGCTAGGACTAGCGGTCCAGATACGCAGTATTTT. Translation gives CSARTSGPDTQYF.

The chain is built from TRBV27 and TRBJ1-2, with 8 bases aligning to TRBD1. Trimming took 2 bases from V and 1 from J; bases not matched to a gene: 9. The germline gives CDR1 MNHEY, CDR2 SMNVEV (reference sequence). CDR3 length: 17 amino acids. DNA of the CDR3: TGTGCCAGCAGTTTAGTAGGGACAGGACAACGTAACTATGGCTACACCTTC. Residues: CASSLVGTGQRNYGYTF.

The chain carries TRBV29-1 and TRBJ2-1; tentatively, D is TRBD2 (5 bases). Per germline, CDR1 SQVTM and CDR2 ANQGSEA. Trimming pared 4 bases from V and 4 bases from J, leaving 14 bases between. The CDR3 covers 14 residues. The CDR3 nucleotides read TGCAGCGTTGTAGCGACAATACCTTACAATGAGCAGTTCTTC. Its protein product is CSVVATIPYNEQFF.

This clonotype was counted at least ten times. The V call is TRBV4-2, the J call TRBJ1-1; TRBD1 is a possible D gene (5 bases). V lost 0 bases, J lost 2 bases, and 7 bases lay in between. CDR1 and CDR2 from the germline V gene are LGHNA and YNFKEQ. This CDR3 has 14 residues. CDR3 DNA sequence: TGTGCCAGCAGCCAAGATTGGACAAACACTGAAGCTTTCTTT. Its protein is CASSQDWTNTEAFF.

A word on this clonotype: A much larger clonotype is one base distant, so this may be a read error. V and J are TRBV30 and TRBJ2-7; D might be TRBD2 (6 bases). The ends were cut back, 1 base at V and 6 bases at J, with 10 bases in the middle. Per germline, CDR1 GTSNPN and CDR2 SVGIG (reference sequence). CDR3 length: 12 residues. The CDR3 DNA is TGTGCCTGGAGTGGACTAGGAAGCGAGCAGTACTTC. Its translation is CAWSGLGSEQYF.

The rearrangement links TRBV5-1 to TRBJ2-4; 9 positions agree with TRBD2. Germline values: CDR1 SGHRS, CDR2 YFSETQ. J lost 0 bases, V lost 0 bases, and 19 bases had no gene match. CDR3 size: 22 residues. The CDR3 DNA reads TGCGCCAGCAGCTTGGAACCCACGGGGCAACAGCGGGGGGCTCTAGCCAAAAACATTCAGTACTTC. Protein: CASSLEPTGQQRGALAKNIQYF.

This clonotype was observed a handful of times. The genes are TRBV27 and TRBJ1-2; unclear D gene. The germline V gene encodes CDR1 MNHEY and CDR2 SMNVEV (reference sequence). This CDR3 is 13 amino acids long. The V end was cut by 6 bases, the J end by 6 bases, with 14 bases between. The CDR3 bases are TGTGCCAGCAGGACCGATAGGGCGAATGGCTACACCTTC. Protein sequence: CASRTDRANGYTF.

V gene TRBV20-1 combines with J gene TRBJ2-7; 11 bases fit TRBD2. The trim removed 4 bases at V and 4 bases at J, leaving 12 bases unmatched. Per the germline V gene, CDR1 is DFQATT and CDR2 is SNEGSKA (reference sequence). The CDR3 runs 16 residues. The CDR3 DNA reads TGCAGTGCTACTGGGGCGGCGGGACTAGCGGATTACGAGCAGTACTTC. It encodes CSATGAAGLADYEQYF.

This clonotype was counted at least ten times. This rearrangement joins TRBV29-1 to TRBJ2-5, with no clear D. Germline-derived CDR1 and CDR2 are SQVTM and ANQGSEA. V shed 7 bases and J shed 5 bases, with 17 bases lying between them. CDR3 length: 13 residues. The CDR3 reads CSAEPAYTETQYF. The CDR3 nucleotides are TGCAGCGCCGAGCCGGCCTATACCGAGACCCAGTACTTC. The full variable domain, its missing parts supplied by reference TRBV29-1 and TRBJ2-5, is SAVISQKPSRDICQRGTSLTIQCQVDSQVTMMFWYRQQPGQSLTLIATANQGSEATYESGFVIDKFPISRPNLTFSTLTVSNMSPEDSSIYLCSAEPAYTETQYFGPGTRLLVL.